The clone carrying this T cell receptor (beta chain) was found many times. The V gene lost 6 bases and the J gene lost 0 bases, with 9 bases spanning the gap. The CDR3 runs to 13 residues. Germline V lookup: CDR1 MNHNS, CDR2 SASEGT. These data are taken from a study of T cells in Graves' hyperthyroidism and ophthalmopathy. Whole-study context: Peripheral blood collection took place at initial diagnosis, before any treatment.

Amplification yielded TCR beta CDR3 regions, with RNA transcripts as the source. HTBI primers were used for first-round RT-PCR of the TCR CDR3. TCRdb processed the multiplex PCR reads anew with MiXCR; each CDR3 protein has one entry. The sample comprises roughly 510,000 distinct CDR3 sequences, around 21% of which are singletons, and 26% rests with the top ten. Together with thyroid ultrasound, orbital computed tomography, serum thyroxine and TRAb, clinical symptoms were used for diagnoses. The source is a man aged 18 to 30 with Graves' hyperthyroidism. This chain joins TRBV6-1 and TRBJ2-7; no reliable D call. Input material: blood. The CDR3 coding sequence is TGTGCCAGCAGGGGCGGCGGCTCCTACGAGCAGTACTTC. It is translated as CASRGGGSYEQYF.